A single sample gave rise to the 31 T cell receptor beta chains below, sequenced in a study of T-cell reconstitution after alpha-beta-depleted transplantation in children. Unique molecular identifiers were incorporated into the prepared TCRbeta library. TCRdb passed the PCR reads through MiXCR, listing each CDR3 protein once. The profile covers some 29,000 distinct CDR3 sequences, with 6.3% appearing a single time and about 7% taken by the ten largest. The source material was PBMCs, mostly from graft donor cells, sampled 180 days after TCRalphabeta/CD19-depleted stem cell transplant. Every receptor here comes from a male patient between 5 and 17 years old who had a stem cell transplant for acute myeloid leukemia, so the T cells may come from the graft donor.

The table lists this clonotype with many counts. V and J are TRBV7-8 and TRBJ2-7; 8 bases align to TRBD1. The J segment lost 3 bases and the V segment lost 1 base, leaving 5 bases of the junction unmatched. This CDR3 spans 15 amino acids. CDR1 SGHVS and CDR2 FQNEAQ come from the germline V gene. This CDR3 reads CASSLVGQVSYEQYF. DNA for the CDR3: TGTGCCAGCAGCTTAGTGGGACAGGTCAGCTACGAGCAGTACTTC.

This clonotype showed up many times. V usage is TRBV7-2 and J usage is TRBJ2-5; 11 bases are a match to TRBD1. The germline V gene has CDR1 SGHTA and CDR2 FQGNSA. V gave up 3 bases and J gave up 7 bases; unmatched junction bases: 4. CDR3 size: 14 residues. The CDR3 coding sequence is TGTGCCAGCAGCTTTTTTGGGACAGGGGGGACCCAGTACTTC. Amino acids: CASSFFGTGGTQYF.

In its sample, this clonotype was seen many times. CDR3 region: CASRGYSDYNSPLHF. CDR3 nucleotides: TGTGCCAGCAGAGGGTATTCGGACTACAATTCACCCCTCCACTTT. The chain links TRBV14 to TRBJ1-6; D gene ambiguous. With 6 bases removed from V and 7 bases from J, the gap between germline ends came to 16 bases. CDR1 and CDR2 from the germline V gene are SGHDN and FVKESK. This CDR3 contains 15 residues.

In regard to this clonotype: Possible read error: a much larger clone is one base away. The chain couples TRBV12-3 or TRBV12-4 to TRBJ2-5, with TRBD2 matching 13 bases. The CDR3 totals 18 residues. The CDR3 region is CACSLRLAGGGMGETQYF. The CDR3, as DNA: TGTGCCTGCAGTTTAAGACTAGCGGGAGGCGGTATGGGAGAGACCCAGTACTTC.

The table lists this clonotype with many counts. This chain uses TRBV4-2 with TRBJ1-5; 7 nucleotides line up with TRBD1. CDR3 length equals 17 residues. The junction had 10 bases not matched to a gene; V was cut back by 0 bases and J by 5 bases. The V gene's germline CDR1 is LGHNA and CDR2 YNFKEQ. CDR3 region: CASSQDHPMGTDQPQHF. The DNA of the CDR3 is TGTGCCAGCAGCCAAGATCACCCTATGGGGACAGATCAGCCCCAGCATTTT.

There are many counts of this clonotype. The gene calls are TRBV12-2 and TRBJ1-5. TRBV12-2 is recorded as a pseudogene. The CDR3 loop spans 15 amino acids. The CDR3 region is CASRLVPNDNQPQHF. The CDR3 DNA is TGTGCAAGTCGCTTAGTCCCAAACGACAATCAGCCCCAGCATTTT.

In this sample, this clonotype turned up once. This chain connects TRBV10-1 to TRBJ2-7; D possibly matches TRBD1 or TRBD2 (6 bases each). Germline CDR1 is WNHNN and CDR2 is SYGVQD (reference sequence). The CDR3 loop spans 16 amino acids. Trimming pared 3 bases from V and 7 bases from J, leaving 22 bases between. Written as DNA, the CDR3 is TGCGCCAGCAGTGAACTCAGACGGGGGCCACCCGGGGAGCAGTACGTC. Its translation: CASSELRRGPPGEQYV.

The table lists this clonotype with many counts. The V call is TRBV4-2, the J call TRBJ2-5; 11 nucleotides line up with TRBD2. V shed 3 bases and J 4 bases; nucleotides not matched to a gene: 4. Germline V gene sequence: CDR1 LGHNA, CDR2 YNFKEQ. The CDR3 extends over 15 amino acids. CDR3 in amino acids: CASSQYTSGGETQYF. CDR3 bases: TGTGCCAGCAGCCAGTACACTAGCGGGGGAGAGACCCAGTACTTC.

This clonotype was detected ten times or more. V is TRBV20-1 and J is TRBJ1-2, with 7 bases aligning to TRBD1. Germline values: CDR1 DFQATT, CDR2 SNEGSKA (reference sequence). Losses at the gene ends were 2 bases for V and 5 bases for J; bases not matched to a gene: 5. The CDR3 contains 13 residues. This CDR3 is CSARLGGKYGYTF. The CDR3 DNA reads TGCAGTGCTAGATTAGGGGGCAAATATGGCTACACCTTC.

Many counts were recorded for this clonotype. The chain couples TRBV5-1 to TRBJ2-2; TRBD1 matches 7 bases. The V gene end was trimmed by 1 base and the J gene end by 6 bases; junction bases not matched to a gene: 6. The germline V gene encodes CDR1 SGHRS and CDR2 YFSETQ. This CDR3 region has 15 residues. DNA for the CDR3: TGCGCCAGCAGCTTGACACAGGGGAAAGCCGGGGAGCTGTTTTTT. Its protein is CASSLTQGKAGELFF.

This clonotype was observed at least ten times. The rearrangement links TRBV28 to TRBJ1-1, with 8 bases identical to TRBD1. Unmatched junction bases numbered 2, after V lost 9 bases and J lost 5 bases. CDR3 length: 11 residues. Germline values: CDR1 MDHEN, CDR2 SYDVKM. CDR3 sequence reads: CASTGGTEAFF. CDR3 DNA sequence: TGTGCCAGTACAGGGGGGACTGAAGCTTTCTTT.

This clonotype was detected many times. The chain combines TRBV20-1 with TRBJ2-1; TRBD2 matches 7 bases. Germline CDR1 is DFQATT and CDR2 is SNEGSKA (reference sequence). The CDR3 loop spans 15 amino acids. V was pared by 1 base and J by 2 bases, with 5 bases of the junction left unmatched. CDR3 sequence: CSARGEAGPYNEQFF. CDR3 sequence (DNA): TGCAGTGCTAGAGGGGAAGCGGGACCCTACAATGAGCAGTTCTTC.

This clonotype has a count of ten or more. The chain is built from TRBV30 and TRBJ1-1; D perhaps matches TRBD1 (5 bases). The CDR3 has 13 residues. With 0 bases removed from V and 0 bases from J, the gap between germline ends came to 5 bases. Germline V gene lookup returns CDR1 GTSNPN and CDR2 SVGIG (reference sequence). CDR3 bases: TGTGCCTGGAGTGTAGGGGTGAACACTGAAGCTTTCTTT. This codes for CAWSVGVNTEAFF.

In its sample, this clonotype was seen many times. This chain connects TRBV5-1 to TRBJ1-2; TRBD1 is a possible D gene (6 bases). V lost 4 bases and J lost 8, with 18 bases in between. Germline CDR1 is SGHRS and CDR2 is YFSETQ. The CDR3 is 14 residues long. The CDR3 nucleotides are TGCGCCAGCAGCCCACTAGGACAGCCGGGGGGCTACACCTTC. It translates to CASSPLGQPGGYTF.

This clonotype occurred many times. The chain links TRBV7-2 to TRBJ2-3, with TRBD2 identical over 9 bases. The CDR3 has 18 amino acids. V dropped 2 bases and J dropped 2; count of bases not matched to a gene: 11. Germline CDR1 reads SGHTA; CDR2 reads FQGNSA. CDR3 residues: CASSLIGGGLAFTDTQYF. As DNA, the CDR3 is TGTGCCAGCAGCTTAATAGGAGGGGGACTAGCATTCACAGATACGCAGTATTTT.

This clonotype was found many times. This chain links TRBV20-1 with TRBJ2-3; 9 nucleotides agree with TRBD2. After removal of 5 bases from V and 6 bases from J, the junction contained 6 bases not matched to a gene. There are 13 residues in the CDR3. The germline V gene has CDR1 DFQATT and CDR2 SNEGSKA (reference sequence). The CDR3 DNA is TGCAGTGCTCGATTAGCGGGAGTGGATACGCAGTATTTT. This sequence encodes CSARLAGVDTQYF.

This clonotype was counted ten times or more. The J gene is TRBJ2-3, the V gene TRBV6-2 or TRBV6-3, with 11 nucleotides matching TRBD2. The germline gives CDR1 MNHEY, CDR2 SVGEGT. The CDR3 has 16 amino acids. V lost 7 bases to trimming and J lost 5 bases; unmatched junction nucleotides: 11. The CDR3 reads CASTRQLAGAVDTQYF. The CDR3 DNA follows: TGTGCCAGCACCAGACAACTAGCGGGAGCCGTAGATACGCAGTATTTT.

By share, this clonotype counts as medium-sized (0.01 to 0.1%). The gene calls are TRBV2 and TRBJ2-1, with 8 bases identical to TRBD2. Germline V gives CDR1 SNHLY, CDR2 FYNNEI. V lost 7 bases to trimming and J lost 8 bases; unmatched junction nucleotides: 10. The CDR3 is 14 amino acids. The CDR3 DNA follows: TGTGCCAGCATCCTCAGCGGGAGTAGCGATGAGCAGTTCTTC. It yields the protein CASILSGSSDEQFF. Based on the CDR3 plus reference TRBV2 and TRBJ2-1, the full variable domain is EPEVTQTPSHQVTQMGQEVILRCVPISNHLYFYWYRQILGQKVEFLVSFYNNEISEKSEIFDDQFSVERPDGSNFTLKIRSTKLEDSAMYFCASILSGSSDEQFFGPGTRLTVL.

This clonotype was recorded many times. The genes are TRBV9 and TRBJ2-2; 7 bases align to TRBD1. Germline CDR1 SGDLS, CDR2 YYNGEE. J was trimmed by 0 bases and V by 3 bases; bases with no gene match: 5. This CDR3 spans 16 amino acids. Here the CDR3 DNA reads TGTGCCAGCAGCGCCAGTCAGGGGGCGAACACCGGGGAGCTGTTTTTT. Protein sequence: CASSASQGANTGELFF.

This clonotype has a count of ten or more. This chain uses TRBV20-1 with TRBJ2-7; weak D call: TRBD2 (6 bases). Germline V CDR1 and CDR2: DFQATT, SNEGSKA (reference sequence). The length of the CDR3 is 17 residues. The V end lost 1 base, the J end lost 2 bases, and 21 bases lay between the germline ends. The CDR3 DNA sequence: TGCAGTGCTAGAGTTTTCGGCGGGACGCAGTCACCCTACGAGCAGTACTTC. Its protein is CSARVFGGTQSPYEQYF.

This clonotype was seen repeatedly, ten times or more. The genes are TRBV12-3 or TRBV12-4 and TRBJ2-3; 9 bases map to TRBD2. The CDR3 consists of 17 residues. With 2 bases clipped from V and 0 bases from J, the junction kept 6 bases outside the gene matches. CDR3 nucleotides: TGTGCCAGCAGTTTACGGCTAGCGGGGTATAGCACAGATACGCAGTATTTT. Translated, it gives CASSLRLAGYSTDTQYF.

This clonotype appeared a few times. The J gene is TRBJ2-1, the V gene TRBV19; possible D gene TRBD2, 6 bases. The germline V and J ends were trimmed by 8 bases and 6 bases, with 20 bases remaining between them. This CDR3 is built from 15 residues. In germline, CDR1 is LNHDA, CDR2 SQIVND (reference sequence). The CDR3 loop reads CASLLVRAGRNEQFF. The CDR3 nucleotides read TGTGCCAGTCTTCTTGTTAGGGCGGGACGCAATGAGCAGTTCTTC.

This clonotype is medium-sized (0.01 to 0.1%) within its sample. The chain recombines TRBV7-8 with TRBJ1-1; perhaps TRBD1 as D (5 bases). Germline lookup yields CDR1 SGHVS and CDR2 FQNEAQ. There are 14 residues in the CDR3. Between the trimmed V and J ends, which lost 3 bases and 2 bases, there was a span of 10 bases. The CDR3 DNA reads as TGTGCCAGCAGCTTTTGGACATCTAACACTGAAGCTTTCTTT. Translation: CASSFWTSNTEAFF.

This clonotype was seen ten or more times. CDR3 in amino acids: CASSILAGRPTSTDTQYF. DNA of the CDR3: TGTGCCAGCAGCATTCTAGCGGGCCGGCCGACTAGCACAGATACGCAGTATTTT. The chain combines TRBV21-1 with TRBJ2-3; the listed D gene, TRBD2, was not tested against the DNA. TRBV21-1 is noted as a pseudogene. This CDR3 region has 18 residues.

This clonotype was counted many times. The V gene is TRBV5-1, the J gene TRBJ2-7, with 13 bases matching TRBD2. Germline lookup yields CDR1 SGHRS and CDR2 YFSETQ. This CDR3 is built from 15 residues. The ends lost 3 bases at V and 7 bases at J; junction bases unmatched: 7. CDR3 region: CASSYGLAGVQEQYF. Written as DNA, the CDR3 is TGCGCCAGCAGCTACGGACTAGCGGGAGTTCAAGAGCAGTACTTC.

This clonotype was seen many times. This rearrangement joins TRBV29-1 to TRBJ2-5; D remains unclear. Germline V gene sequence: CDR1 SQVTM, CDR2 ANQGSEA. The CDR3 contains 13 residues. Trimming pared 3 bases from V and 5 bases from J, leaving 13 bases between. The DNA of the CDR3 is TGCAGCGTTGATGTTATTTTGTGGGAGACCCAGTACTTC. Amino acids: CSVDVILWETQYF.

This clonotype was seen ten or more times. The gene calls are TRBV5-6 and TRBJ1-1, with D hard to call. The CDR3 is 13 amino acids. V gave up 3 bases and J gave up 1 base, with 7 bases separating them. Germline lookup yields CDR1 SGHDT and CDR2 YYEEEE. The CDR3, as DNA: TGTGCCAGCAGCTCGCGGTCGAACACTGAAGCTTTCTTT. This encodes CASSSRSNTEAFF.

This clonotype has a count of ten or more. The chain recombines TRBV2 with TRBJ1-5; perhaps TRBD1 as D (6 bases). Germline CDR1 is SNHLY and CDR2 is FYNNEI. The CDR3 totals 13 residues. Trimming pared 10 bases from V and 7 bases from J, leaving 17 bases between. CDR3 protein: CATHRDTGQPQHF. CDR3 in DNA: TGTGCCACTCACCGGGACACAGGACAGCCCCAGCATTTT.

The table lists this clonotype with many counts. The J gene is TRBJ2-5, the V gene TRBV5-1; TRBD2 agrees at 8 bases. Germline CDR1 is SGHRS and CDR2 is YFSETQ. The CDR3 covers 15 residues. V was clipped by 4 bases and J by 1 base; unmatched bases: 6. The CDR3 sequence is CASSQNSGAQETQYF. The CDR3 DNA reads TGCGCCAGCAGCCAAAATAGCGGGGCCCAAGAGACCCAGTACTTC.

Concerning this clonotype: One junction end disagrees with the germline gene, perhaps due to a read error. The rearrangement uses TRBV7-9 and TRBJ2-5; 11 bases are a match to TRBD1. Germline V gives CDR1 SEHNR, CDR2 FQNEAQ (reference sequence). This CDR3 region has 16 residues. For the CDR3, the DNA is TGTGCCAGCAGCCCGGACCCGGGACAGGGGGGAGAGACCCAGTATTTC. Its protein is CASSPDPGQGGETQYF.

This clonotype was seen repeatedly, ten times or more. CDR3 sequence: CTSSQDQAGRDTGELFF. Here the CDR3 DNA reads TGCACCAGCAGCCAAGATCAGGCGGGGCGCGACACCGGGGAGCTGTTTTTT. V usage is TRBV1 and J usage is TRBJ2-2; no DNA check was done on the table's D call, TRBD2. TRBV1 corresponds to a pseudogene. This CDR3 region has 17 residues.